These 3 T cell receptor beta chains originate from one sample sequenced in a study of shared clonotypes between healthy human individuals. Sequencing was performed with immunoSEQ multiplex PCR; in TCRdb, only in-frame clones are kept and a portion is missing. The data hold 2 million to 3 million clones, with approximately 94% observed a single time. Sequenced sample: naive CD4+ T cells from PBMCs. Subset of the sample: CD45RA+ positively selected. Receptor source: a man between 18 and 29 years old in good health. Some clones in this sample may be carry-over from other donors' samples.

The rearrangement uses TRBV11-2 and TRBJ2-5, with D perhaps matching TRBD1 or TRBD2 (6 bases each). This CDR3 has 16 residues. V was pared by 4 bases and J by 5 bases, with 20 bases between. Looked up from germline, CDR1 is SGHAT and CDR2 is FQNNGV. The CDR3 loop reads CASSWAGQGSGETQYF. The CDR3 bases are TGTGCCAGCAGCTGGGCGGGGCAGGGGAGCGGGGAGACCCAGTACTTC. The variable domain in full, with the rest retrieved from reference TRBV11-2 and TRBJ2-5, is EAGVAQSPRYKIIEKRQSVAFWCNPISGHATLYWYQQILGQGPKLLIQFQNNGVVDDSQLPKDRFSAERLKGVDSTLKIQPAKLEDSAVYLCASSWAGQGSGETQYFGPGTRLLVL.

The J gene is TRBJ1-3, the V gene TRBV9, with 9 bases fitting TRBD1. V was pared by 6 bases and J by 8 bases, with 6 bases of the junction left unmatched. Germline CDR1 reads SGDLS; CDR2 reads YYNGEE. The CDR3 contains 13 residues. In DNA form, the CDR3 reads TGTGCCAGCACCCGGGACAGGGCGGACACCATATATTTT. Translating gives CASTRDRADTIYF.

The rearrangement joins TRBV9 to TRBJ2-7; D remains unclear. V lost 4 bases and J lost 1, with 6 bases in between. Germline V lookup: CDR1 SGDLS, CDR2 YYNGEE. The length of the CDR3 is 12 residues. CDR3 DNA sequence: TGTGCCAGCAGCAAGGGATCCTACGAGCAGTACTTC. This translates into CASSKGSYEQYF.